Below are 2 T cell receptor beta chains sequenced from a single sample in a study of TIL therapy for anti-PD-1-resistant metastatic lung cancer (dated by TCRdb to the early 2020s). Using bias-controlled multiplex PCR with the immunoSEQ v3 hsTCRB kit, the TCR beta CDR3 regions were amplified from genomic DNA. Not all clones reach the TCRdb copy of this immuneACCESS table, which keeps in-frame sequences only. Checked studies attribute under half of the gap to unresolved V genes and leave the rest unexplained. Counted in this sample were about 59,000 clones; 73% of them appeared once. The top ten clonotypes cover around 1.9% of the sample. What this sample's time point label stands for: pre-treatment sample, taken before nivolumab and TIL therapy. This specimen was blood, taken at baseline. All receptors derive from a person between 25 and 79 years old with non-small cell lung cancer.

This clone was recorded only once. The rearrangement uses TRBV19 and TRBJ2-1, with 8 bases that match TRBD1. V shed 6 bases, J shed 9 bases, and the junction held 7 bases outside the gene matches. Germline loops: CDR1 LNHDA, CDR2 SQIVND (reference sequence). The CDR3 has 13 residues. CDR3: CASSATGVGEQFF. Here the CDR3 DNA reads TGTGCCAGTAGCGCGACAGGGGTCGGTGAGCAGTTCTTC.

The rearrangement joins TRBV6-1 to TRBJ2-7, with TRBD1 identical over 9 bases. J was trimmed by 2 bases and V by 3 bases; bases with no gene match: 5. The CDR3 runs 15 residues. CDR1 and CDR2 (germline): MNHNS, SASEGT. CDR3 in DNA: TGTGCCAGCAGTGATCAGGACAGGGGTCCCTACGAGCAGTACTTC. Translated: CASSDQDRGPYEQYF.